This T cell receptor delta chain was captured in a study of gamma-delta T cells after stem cell transplantation. The CDR3 totals 16 residues. Germline loops: CDR1 GEAIGNYY, CDR2 EKD. With 3 bases removed from V and 0 bases from J, the gap between germline ends came to 16 bases. This clone qualifies as medium-sized. This likely stems from a read error, as it lies one base from a far larger clone. TCRdb reanalysed the RT-PCR reads via CATT. The sample has some 1,400 delta-chain clones, approximately 15% seen once; the top ten hold about 23%. The material sequenced was gamma-delta T cells. This chain joins TRDV2 and TRDJ1; unclear D gene. The TCR sequence derives from a human donor. It is not recorded whose cells these are; they may come from a transplant donor. In DNA form, the CDR3 reads TGTGCCTGTGACGCCATCGTTCCCTTAAACACCGATAAACTCATCTTT. Encoded protein: CACDAIVPLNTDKLIF.